This T cell receptor beta chain stems from a study of cytomegalovirus exposure and HLA in healthy donors. Study as a whole: The same platform as the approximately 730 first-cohort repertoires was used for the 120 or so validation repertoires, a later analysis reported.

Study results and caveats: Among TCR sequences, most were rare, though some public TCRs appeared in many donors.

CDR3 size: 14 residues. Germline V gene lookup returns CDR1 LGHNA and CDR2 YSLEER. Between the trimmed V and J ends, which lost 1 base and 5 bases, there was a span of 11 bases. The donors were in the roughly 110-subject validation cohort, distinct from the 666-subject first cohort. Measured with immunoSEQ multiplex PCR; TCRdb has only the in-frame clones, and not every one. This sample yields some 170,000 clones, of which 86% are seen a single time; approximately 2.2% belongs to the top ten. As for this clone: Its antigen is unknown.

This receptor was taken from a woman aged 18-29 years in good health and CMV-seronegative. The sample consisted of PBMCs. This chain connects TRBV4-3 to TRBJ2-5; D unclear. The CDR3 loop reads CASSQAQDWETQYF. As DNA, the CDR3 is TGCGCCAGCAGCCAAGCGCAGGATTGGGAGACCCAGTACTTC.